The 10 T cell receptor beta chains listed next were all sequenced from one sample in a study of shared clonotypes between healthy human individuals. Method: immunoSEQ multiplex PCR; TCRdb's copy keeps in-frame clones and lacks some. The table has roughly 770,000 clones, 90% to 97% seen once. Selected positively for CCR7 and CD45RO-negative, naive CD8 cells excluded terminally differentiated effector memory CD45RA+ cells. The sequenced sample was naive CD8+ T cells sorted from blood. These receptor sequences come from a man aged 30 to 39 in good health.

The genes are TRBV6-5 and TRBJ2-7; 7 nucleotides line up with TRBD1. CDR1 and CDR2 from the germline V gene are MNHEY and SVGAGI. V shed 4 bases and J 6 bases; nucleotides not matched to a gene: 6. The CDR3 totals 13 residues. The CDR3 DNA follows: TGTGCCAGCAGTTCCCTGACAGGGACCGAGCAGTACTTC. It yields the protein CASSSLTGTEQYF.

The CDR3 spells CSVPQGTGDYEQYF. The CDR3 region has the DNA TGCAGCGTGCCACAGGGGACAGGCGACTACGAGCAGTACTTC. The chain combines TRBV29-1 with TRBJ2-7; 8 bases map to TRBD1. Looked up from germline, CDR1 is SQVTM and CDR2 is ANQGSEA. The J segment lost 3 bases and the V segment lost 6 bases, leaving 10 bases of the junction unmatched. CDR3 size: 14 residues.

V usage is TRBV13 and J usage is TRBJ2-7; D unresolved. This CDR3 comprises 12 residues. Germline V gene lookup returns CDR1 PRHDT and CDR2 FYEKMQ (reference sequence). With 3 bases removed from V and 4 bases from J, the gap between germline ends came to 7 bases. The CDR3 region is CASSFGRYEQYF. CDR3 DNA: TGTGCCAGCAGCTTTGGCCGTTACGAGCAGTACTTC.

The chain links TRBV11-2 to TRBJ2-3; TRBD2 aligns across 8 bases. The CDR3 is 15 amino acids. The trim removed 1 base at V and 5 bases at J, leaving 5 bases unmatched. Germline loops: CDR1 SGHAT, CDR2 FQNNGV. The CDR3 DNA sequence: TGTGCCAGCAGCTTAGCGGGAGGGCCCGGAGATACGCAGTATTTT. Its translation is CASSLAGGPGDTQYF.

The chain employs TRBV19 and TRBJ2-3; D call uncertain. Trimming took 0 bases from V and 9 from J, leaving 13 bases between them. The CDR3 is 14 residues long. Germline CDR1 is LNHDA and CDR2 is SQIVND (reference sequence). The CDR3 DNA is TGTGCCAGTAGTATAGATAATCCCGCTCTCACGCAGTATTTT. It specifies CASSIDNPALTQYF.

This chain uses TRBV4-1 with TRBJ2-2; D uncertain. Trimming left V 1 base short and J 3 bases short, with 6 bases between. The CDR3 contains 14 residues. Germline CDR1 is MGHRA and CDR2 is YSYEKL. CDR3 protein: CASSQVLDTGELFF. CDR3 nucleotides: TGCGCCAGCAGCCAAGTACTTGACACCGGGGAGCTGTTTTTT.

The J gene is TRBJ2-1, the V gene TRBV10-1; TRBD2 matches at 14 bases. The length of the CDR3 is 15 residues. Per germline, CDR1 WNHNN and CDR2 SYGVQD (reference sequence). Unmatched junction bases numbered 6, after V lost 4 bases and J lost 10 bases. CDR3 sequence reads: CASSGGLAGEGEQFF. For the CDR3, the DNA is TGCGCCAGCAGTGGGGGACTAGCGGGAGAAGGGGAGCAGTTCTTC.

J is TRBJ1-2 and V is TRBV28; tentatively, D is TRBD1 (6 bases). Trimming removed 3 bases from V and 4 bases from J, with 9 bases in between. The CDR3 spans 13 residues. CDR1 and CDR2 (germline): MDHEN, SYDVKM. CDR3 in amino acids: CASSFDRSYGYTF. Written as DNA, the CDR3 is TGTGCCAGCAGTTTCGACAGGTCCTATGGCTACACCTTC.

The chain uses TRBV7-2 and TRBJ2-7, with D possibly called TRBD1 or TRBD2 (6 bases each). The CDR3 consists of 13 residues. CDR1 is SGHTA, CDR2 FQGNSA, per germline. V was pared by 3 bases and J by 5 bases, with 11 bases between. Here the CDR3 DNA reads TGTGCCAGCAGCTTTGGAGGGGGGAACGAGCAGTACTTC. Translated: CASSFGGGNEQYF.

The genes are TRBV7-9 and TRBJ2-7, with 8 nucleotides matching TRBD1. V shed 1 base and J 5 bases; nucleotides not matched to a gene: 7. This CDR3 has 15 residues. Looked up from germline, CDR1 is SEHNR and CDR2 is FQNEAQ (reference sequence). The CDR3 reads CASSLDTGGLHEQYF. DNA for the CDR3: TGTGCCAGCAGCTTAGATACAGGGGGTCTGCACGAGCAGTACTTC.